This TCR beta chain was profiled in a study of blood T cell repertoires in COVID-19. The wider study: Sources were T cells, B-cell-depleted T cells, or PBMCs; the material itself was cDNA or gDNA.

Profiled with immunoSEQ multiplex PCR; TCRdb holds only in-frame clones, not every one. Among about 300,000 clones, 87% were seen once, and the ten largest hold 1.5%. This receptor was taken from a middle-aged woman who had recovered from COVID-19. The sequenced material came from peripheral blood.

For the CDR3, the DNA is TGTGCCAGCAGTCCCAGGGCCGCTCCATATAGCAATCAGCCCCAGCATTTT. Amino acid sequence: CASSPRAAPYSNQPQHF. V and J are TRBV6-6 and TRBJ1-5; D might be TRBD1 (5 bases). This CDR3 is built from 17 residues. Per the germline V gene, CDR1 is MNHNY and CDR2 is SVGAGI (reference sequence). The V gene lost 5 bases and the J gene lost 0 bases, with 17 bases spanning the gap.